This T cell receptor (beta chain) was obtained from a study of response to subunit inactivated influenza vaccine. Broader study findings: It was the authors' suggestion that each seasonal influenza vaccination recruits few new T cells.

TCRdb used MiXCR to reprocess the RT-PCR reads, holding one entry per CDR3 protein. The sample has around 180,000 distinct CDR3 sequences; approximately 8.7% are singletons. This clonotype was seen a handful of times. No antigen is known for it. V lost 4 bases, J lost 4 bases, and 17 bases lay in between. Per germline, CDR1 DFQATT and CDR2 SNEGSKA (reference sequence). This CDR3 has 14 amino acids. The chain is built from TRBV20-1 and TRBJ2-7; D possibly uses TRBD1 or TRBD2 (6 bases each). Sequences were derived from non-naive T cells sorted from PBMCs, sampled on the day of vaccination. The sequence came from a middle-aged man who received an inactivated influenza vaccine. CDR3 in amino acids: CSAMGDRGVYEQYF. The CDR3, as DNA: TGCAGTGCTATGGGAGATAGGGGGGTTTACGAGCAGTACTTC.